This TCR beta chain was sequenced during a study of PD-L1 blockade in urothelial cancer. At the level of the study: Patients commenced intravenous atezolizumab, 1,200 mg every 3 weeks, in the mid-2010s.

The CDR3 is 16 amino acids. Germline CDR1 is ENHRY and CDR2 is SYGVKD. J gave up 0 bases and V 6 bases, and 6 bases lay outside the gene matches. The count of this clone is one. Clones were sequenced by immunoSEQ multiplex PCR, and TCRdb holds only the in-frame ones, with some missing. The data contain about 44,000 clones, about 89% of them singletons. Regarding time point: peripheral blood 6 weeks after treatment start. The sequence came from a man between 65 and 85 years old with urothelial cancer. The gene calls are TRBV10-3 and TRBJ2-2; 8 bases line up with TRBD1. The sample here was PBMCs, taken around atezolizumab (anti-PD-L1) treatment. CDR3 nucleotides: TGTGCCATCAGACCTGGACAGGGACCGAACACCGGGGAGCTGTTTTTT. It codes for CAIRPGQGPNTGELFF.